A single sample gave rise to the 19 T cell receptor beta chains below, sequenced in a study of CD8 T cells in ankylosing spondylitis. TCRdb redid the calling of the 5' RACE reads with MiXCR, one entry per CDR3 protein. Found here are roughly 220,000 distinct CDR3 sequences, about 10% of them singletons; the top ten hold 21%. Input material: blood, either unsorted or a sorted T cell fraction (not recorded which). These receptors all stem from a male donor with ankylosing spondylitis or in good health (not recorded which).

This clonotype was seen repeatedly, ten times or more. The rearrangement links TRBV12-3 or TRBV12-4 to TRBJ2-3, with D unclear. V was trimmed by 5 bases and J by 6 bases, leaving 12 bases between them. The CDR3 is 13 residues long. This CDR3 reads CASSLPPMDTQYF. In DNA form, the CDR3 reads TGTGCCAGCAGTCTCCCCCCGATGGATACGCAGTATTTT.

This clonotype was counted ten times or more. The rearrangement joins TRBV7-2 to TRBJ2-3; D remains ambiguous. Trimming stripped 5 bases from V and 2 bases from J, with 11 bases between. Germline CDR1 reads SGHTA; CDR2 reads FQGNSA. CDR3 size: 14 residues. CDR3 amino acids: CASSPRHLTDTQYF. CDR3 nucleotides: TGTGCCAGCAGCCCCCGACACCTCACAGATACGCAGTATTTT.

This clonotype was seen at least ten times. This chain joins TRBV7-2 and TRBJ2-1; tentatively, D is TRBD2 (5 bases). The V end lost 3 bases, the J end lost 8 bases, and 11 bases lay between the germline ends. CDR1 and CDR2 (germline): SGHTA, FQGNSA. CDR3 size: 13 residues. The CDR3 loop is CASSFAGGHEQFF. The CDR3 DNA sequence: TGTGCCAGCAGCTTCGCGGGTGGCCATGAGCAGTTCTTC. Full variable domain (remainder filled in from reference TRBV7-2 and TRBJ2-1): GAGVSQSPSNKVTEKGKDVELRCDPISGHTALYWYRQSLGQGLEFLIYFQGNSAPDKSGLPSDRFSAERTGGSVSTLTIQRTQQEDSAVYLCASSFAGGHEQFFGPGTRLTVL.

This clonotype was found many times. V is TRBV20-1 and J is TRBJ2-7, with D tentatively TRBD1 or TRBD2 (5 bases each). Trimming removed 1 base from V and 6 bases from J, with 10 bases in between. The CDR3 sequence is 12 residues long. Germline V gene lookup returns CDR1 DFQATT and CDR2 SNEGSKA (reference sequence). CDR3 sequence reads: CSARGGAVEQYF. CDR3 coding DNA: TGCAGTGCTAGAGGAGGGGCCGTCGAGCAGTACTTC.

Ten or more counts support this clonotype. The chain uses TRBV27 and TRBJ2-5, with 8 bases lining up with TRBD2. Germline V gene data show CDR1 as MNHEY and CDR2 as SMNVEV (reference sequence). V shed 5 bases and J 1 base; nucleotides not matched to a gene: 15. The CDR3 runs to 18 residues. The CDR3 sequence is CASSPWEVFGGAQETQYF. CDR3 sequence (DNA): TGTGCCAGCAGTCCATGGGAGGTGTTCGGGGGGGCCCAAGAGACCCAGTACTTC.

This clonotype was observed once. This CDR3 is CASRRAISGANVLTF. CDR3 DNA: TGTGCCAGCAGGAGGGCGATCTCTGGGGCCAACGTCCTGACTTTC. The J gene is TRBJ2-6, the V gene TRBV6-1; possibly TRBD2 for D (5 bases). V was shortened by 6 bases and J by 0 bases, with 9 bases between the two germline ends. Looked up from germline, CDR1 is MNHNS and CDR2 is SASEGT. CDR3 size: 15 residues.

The rearrangement joins TRBV2 to TRBJ2-3; D is unresolved. V was cut by 4 bases and J by 0 bases, with 8 bases left in between. CDR3 size: 14 residues. Germline CDR1 reads SNHLY; CDR2 reads FYNNEI. The CDR3 sequence: CASSVLGSTDTQYF. In DNA form, the CDR3 reads TGTGCCAGCAGTGTGCTCGGGAGCACAGATACGCAGTATTTT.

This clonotype has ten or more counts. The chain combines TRBV20-1 with TRBJ2-3; D may correspond to TRBD1 or TRBD2 (5 bases each). The CDR3 loop spans 14 amino acids. Looked up from germline, CDR1 is DFQATT and CDR2 is SNEGSKA (reference sequence). Trimming stripped 0 bases from V and 4 bases from J, with 11 bases between. The CDR3 here is CSARDAQGPDTQYF. CDR3 in DNA: TGCAGTGCTAGAGATGCGCAGGGACCAGATACGCAGTATTTT.

This clonotype was recorded many times. V and J are TRBV29-1 and TRBJ2-3; D gene unclear. Trimming removed 6 bases from V and 4 bases from J, with 14 bases in between. The length of the CDR3 is 13 residues. Germline lookup yields CDR1 SQVTM and CDR2 ANQGSEA. The CDR3 is CSVTDPGPDTQYF. CDR3 nucleotides: TGCAGCGTGACTGACCCCGGCCCAGATACGCAGTATTTT.

To note about this clonotype: Possible read error: a much larger clone is one base away. V is TRBV20-1 and J is TRBJ2-3; no clear D gene. The CDR3 loop spans 14 amino acids. Germline loops: CDR1 DFQATT, CDR2 SNEGSKA (reference sequence). CDR3 in amino acids: CRARDMAGPDTQYF. CDR3 nucleotide sequence: TGCAGAGCTAGAGATATGGCCGGGCCAGATACGCAGTATTTT.

This clonotype showed up many times. This chain connects TRBV9 to TRBJ1-2; D is perhaps TRBD1 (6 bases). Germline V lookup: CDR1 SGDLS, CDR2 YYNGEE. The CDR3 runs to 15 residues. The germline V and J ends were trimmed by 0 bases and 4 bases, with 13 bases remaining between them. Written as DNA, the CDR3 is TGTGCCAGCAGCGTAGAGTTAGGGGGAGGCTATGGCTACACCTTC. It yields the protein CASSVELGGGYGYTF. The whole variable domain, filled in from reference TRBV9 and TRBJ1-2, reads DSGVTQTPKHLITATGQRVTLRCSPRSGDLSVYWYQQSLDQGLQFLIQYYNGEERAKGNILERFSAQQFPDLHSELNLSSLELGDSALYFCASSVELGGGYGYTFGSGTRLTVV.

This clonotype was seen a handful of times. The rearrangement joins TRBV5-6 to TRBJ2-5; no firm D call. The germline V gene has CDR1 SGHDT and CDR2 YYEEEE. Trimming took 0 bases from V and 5 from J, leaving 14 bases between them. This CDR3 is built from 15 residues. This chain's CDR3 is CASSLAAVTRETQYF. The CDR3, as DNA: TGTGCCAGCAGCTTGGCCGCCGTCACGAGGGAGACCCAGTACTTC.

This clonotype turned up a few times. V is TRBV28 and J is TRBJ1-4; TRBD1 aligns across 9 bases. The germline V gene encodes CDR1 MDHEN and CDR2 SYDVKM. The V segment lost 3 bases and the J segment 8 bases; nucleotides outside the gene matches: 7. The CDR3 covers 15 residues. This chain's CDR3 is CASSFSQGAGEKLFF. The CDR3 DNA reads as TGTGCCAGCAGTTTCTCACAGGGGGCAGGCGAAAAACTGTTTTTT.

Worth noting for this clonotype: Since a much larger clone is just one base distant, this may be a read error. The rearrangement uses TRBV12-3 or TRBV12-4 and TRBJ2-2; D possibly corresponds to TRBD2 (7 bases). Trimming shortened V by 3 bases and J by 2 bases, and 31 bases separated the two germline ends. This CDR3 is 22 amino acids long. The CDR3 sequence is CASSFLGDMADGGRENTGELFF. In DNA form, the CDR3 reads TGTGCCAGCAGTTTTTTGGGGGATATGGCAGACGGGGGGCGAGAAAACACCGGGGAGCTGTTTTTT.

Many counts were recorded for this clonotype. The chain recombines TRBV9 with TRBJ2-7; D gene uncertain. Germline lookup yields CDR1 SGDLS and CDR2 YYNGEE. V dropped 4 bases and J dropped 2 bases, with 16 bases sitting between them. The length of the CDR3 is 15 residues. CDR3 sequence (DNA): TGTGCCAGCAGCCCTCCGGAAGGTTCAACCTACGAGCAGTACTTC. Translated, it gives CASSPPEGSTYEQYF.

This clonotype has at least ten counts. V and J are TRBV20-1 and TRBJ2-7; tentative D call: TRBD2 (6 bases). The germline gives CDR1 DFQATT, CDR2 SNEGSKA (reference sequence). This CDR3 spans 14 amino acids. V gave up 1 base and J gave up 5 bases, with 15 bases separating them. The CDR3 nucleotides are TGCAGTGCTAGAGCGGAGGAAGCGGGCCACGAGCAGTACTTC. It codes for CSARAEEAGHEQYF.

This rearrangement joins TRBV20-1 to TRBJ2-7; 7 bases align to TRBD1. V dropped 6 bases and J dropped 1; count of bases not matched to a gene: 3. The germline gives CDR1 DFQATT, CDR2 SNEGSKA (reference sequence). This CDR3 has 12 amino acids. CDR3 coding DNA: TGCAGTGCCGACAGGGAATCCTACGAGCAGTACTTC. As protein: CSADRESYEQYF.

This clonotype was picked up many times. The V and J genes are TRBV5-1 and TRBJ2-7; D uncertain. CDR1 and CDR2 (germline): SGHRS, YFSETQ. The CDR3 is 14 amino acids. V was clipped by 3 bases and J by 1 base, with 11 bases between them. As DNA, the CDR3 is TGCGCCAGCAGCTCCTCGGACGGTTCCTACGAGCAGTACTTC. Protein product: CASSSSDGSYEQYF.

There are many counts of this clonotype. The chain couples TRBV7-9 to TRBJ1-2; D may be TRBD1 (5 bases). This CDR3 spans 16 amino acids. The ends were cut back, 1 base at V and 4 bases at J, with 16 bases in the middle. In germline, CDR1 is SEHNR, CDR2 FQNEAQ (reference sequence). DNA for the CDR3: TGTGCCAGCAGCTTAGAGACCCTGGCAGGGCTCTATGGCTACACCTTC. This sequence encodes CASSLETLAGLYGYTF.